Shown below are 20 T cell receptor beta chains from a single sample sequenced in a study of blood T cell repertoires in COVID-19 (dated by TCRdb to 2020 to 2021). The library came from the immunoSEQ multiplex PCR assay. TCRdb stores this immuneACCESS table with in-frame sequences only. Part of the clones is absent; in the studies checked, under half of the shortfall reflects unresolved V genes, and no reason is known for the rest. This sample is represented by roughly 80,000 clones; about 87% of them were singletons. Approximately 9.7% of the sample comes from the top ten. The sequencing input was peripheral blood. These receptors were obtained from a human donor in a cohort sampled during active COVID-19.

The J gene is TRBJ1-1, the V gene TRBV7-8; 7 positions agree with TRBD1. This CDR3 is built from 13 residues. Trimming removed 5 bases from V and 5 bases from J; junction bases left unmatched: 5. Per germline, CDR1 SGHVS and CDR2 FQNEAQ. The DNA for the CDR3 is TGTGCCAGCAGCATCGACAGGGTTACTGAAGCTTTCTTT. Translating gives CASSIDRVTEAFF.

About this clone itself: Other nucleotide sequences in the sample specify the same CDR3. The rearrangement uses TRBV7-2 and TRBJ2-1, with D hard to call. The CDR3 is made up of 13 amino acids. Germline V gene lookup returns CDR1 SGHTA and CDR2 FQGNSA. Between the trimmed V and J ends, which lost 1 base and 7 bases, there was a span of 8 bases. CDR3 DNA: TGTGCCAGCAGCTTAGACCGCGGAAATGAGCAGTTCTTC. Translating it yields CASSLDRGNEQFF.

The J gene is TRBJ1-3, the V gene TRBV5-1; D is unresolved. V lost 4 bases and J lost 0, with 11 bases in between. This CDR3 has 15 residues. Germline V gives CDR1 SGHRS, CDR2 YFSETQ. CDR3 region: CASSEADFSGNTIYF. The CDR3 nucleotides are TGCGCCAGCAGCGAGGCGGATTTCTCTGGAAACACCATATATTTT. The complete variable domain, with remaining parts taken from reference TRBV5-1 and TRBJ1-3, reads KAGVTQTPRYLIKTRGQQVTLSCSPISGHRSVSWYQQTPGQGLQFLFEYFSETQRNKGNFPGRFSGRQFSNSRSEMNVSTLELGDSALYLCASSEADFSGNTIYFGEGSWLTVV.

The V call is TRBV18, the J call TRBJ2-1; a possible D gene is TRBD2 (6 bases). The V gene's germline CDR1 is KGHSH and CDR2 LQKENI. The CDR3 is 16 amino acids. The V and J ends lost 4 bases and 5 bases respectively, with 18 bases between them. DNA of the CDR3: TGTGCCAGCTCACTCTCTACTAGCAACCGCAACAATGAGCAGTTCTTC. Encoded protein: CASSLSTSNRNNEQFF.

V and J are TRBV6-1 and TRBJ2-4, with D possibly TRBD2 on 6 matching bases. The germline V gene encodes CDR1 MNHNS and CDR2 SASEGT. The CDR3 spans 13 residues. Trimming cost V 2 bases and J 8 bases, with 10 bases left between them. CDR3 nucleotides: TGTGCCAGCAGTGAACTAGCGCGAGACATTCAGTACTTC. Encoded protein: CASSELARDIQYF.

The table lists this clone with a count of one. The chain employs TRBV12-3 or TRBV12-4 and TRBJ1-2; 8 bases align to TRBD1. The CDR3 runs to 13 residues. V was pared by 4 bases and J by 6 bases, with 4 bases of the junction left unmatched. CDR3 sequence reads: CASSSYRGDGYTF. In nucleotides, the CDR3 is TGTGCCAGCAGTTCCTACAGGGGGGATGGCTACACCTTC.

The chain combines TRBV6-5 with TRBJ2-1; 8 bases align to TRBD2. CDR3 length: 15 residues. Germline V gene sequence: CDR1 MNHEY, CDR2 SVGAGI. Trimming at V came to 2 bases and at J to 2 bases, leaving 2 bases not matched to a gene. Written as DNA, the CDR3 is TGTGCCAGCAGTTACAAGCGGGGGCCCTACAATGAGCAGTTCTTC. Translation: CASSYKRGPYNEQFF.

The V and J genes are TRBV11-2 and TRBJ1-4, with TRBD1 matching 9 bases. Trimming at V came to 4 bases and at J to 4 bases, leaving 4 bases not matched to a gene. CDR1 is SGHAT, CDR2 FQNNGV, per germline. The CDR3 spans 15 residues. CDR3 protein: CASSYRGLGNEKLFF. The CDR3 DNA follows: TGTGCCAGCAGCTACAGGGGGCTGGGTAATGAAAAACTGTTTTTT.

CDR3 in amino acids: CASSLGLAGDGTDTQYF. Here the CDR3 DNA reads TGCGCCAGCAGCTTGGGACTAGCGGGAGATGGCACAGATACGCAGTATTTT. J is TRBJ2-3 and V is TRBV5-1; 12 nucleotides match TRBD2. This CDR3 is 17 amino acids long. The V and J ends lost 0 bases and 1 base, in that order; junction bases with no gene match: 3. CDR1 and CDR2 from the germline V gene are SGHRS and YFSETQ.

For the CDR3, the DNA is TGTGCCAGCTCTAGTGAAGGAGTTTTAGATGGCTACACCTTC. This encodes CASSSEGVLDGYTF. J is TRBJ1-2 and V is TRBV18; D is unresolved. This CDR3 is built from 14 residues. V shed 6 bases and J shed 6 bases, with 17 bases lying between them. The V gene's germline CDR1 is KGHSH and CDR2 LQKENI.

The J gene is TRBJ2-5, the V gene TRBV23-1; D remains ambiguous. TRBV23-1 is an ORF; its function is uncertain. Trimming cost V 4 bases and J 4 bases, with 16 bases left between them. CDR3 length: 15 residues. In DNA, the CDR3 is TGCGCCAGCAGTCGTTTTCAGGATTTCCCAGAGACCCAGTACTTC. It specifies CASSRFQDFPETQYF.

The CDR3 here is CASSNRGLAGDDEQYF. The CDR3 nucleotides are TGCGCCAGCAGCAACAGGGGACTAGCGGGAGATGACGAGCAGTACTTC. The V and J genes are TRBV5-1 and TRBJ2-7, with 14 bases that match TRBD2. Germline CDR1 SGHRS, CDR2 YFSETQ. This CDR3 spans 16 amino acids. V was clipped by 4 bases and J by 5 bases; unmatched bases: 8.

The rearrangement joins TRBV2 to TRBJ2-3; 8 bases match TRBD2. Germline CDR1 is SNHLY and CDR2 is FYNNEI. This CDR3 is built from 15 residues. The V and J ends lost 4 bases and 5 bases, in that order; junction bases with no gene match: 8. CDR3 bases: TGTGCCAGCAGTGTTTATACTAGCGGAATAGATACGCAGTATTTT. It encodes CASSVYTSGIDTQYF.

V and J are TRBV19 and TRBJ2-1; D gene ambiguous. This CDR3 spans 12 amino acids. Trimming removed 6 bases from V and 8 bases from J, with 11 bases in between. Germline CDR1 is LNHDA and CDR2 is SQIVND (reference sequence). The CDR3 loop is CASRMVPDEQFF. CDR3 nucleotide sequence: TGTGCCAGTAGGATGGTGCCGGATGAGCAGTTCTTC. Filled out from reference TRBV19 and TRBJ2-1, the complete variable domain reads DGGITQSPKYLFRKEGQNVTLSCEQNLNHDAMYWYRQDPGQGLRLIYYSQIVNDFQKGDIAEGYSVSREKKESFPLTVTSAQKNPTAFYLCASRMVPDEQFFGPGTRLTVL.

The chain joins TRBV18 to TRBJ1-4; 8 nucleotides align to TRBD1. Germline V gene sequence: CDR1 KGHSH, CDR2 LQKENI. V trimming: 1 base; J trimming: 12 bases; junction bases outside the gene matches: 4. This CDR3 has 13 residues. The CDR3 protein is CASSPRDRGELFF. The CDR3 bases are TGTGCCAGCTCACCACGCGACAGGGGCGAACTGTTTTTT. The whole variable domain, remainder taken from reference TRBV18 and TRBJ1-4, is NAGVMQNPRHLVRRRGQEARLRCSPMKGHSHVYWYRQLPEEGLKFMVYLQKENIIDESGMPKERFSAEFPKEGPSILRIQQVVRGDSAAYFCASSPRDRGELFFGSGTQLSVL.

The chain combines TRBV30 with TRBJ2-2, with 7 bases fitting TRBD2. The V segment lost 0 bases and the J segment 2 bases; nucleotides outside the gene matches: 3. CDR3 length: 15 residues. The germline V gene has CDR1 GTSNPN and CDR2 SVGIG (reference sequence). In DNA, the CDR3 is TGTGCCTGGAGTGTGGCTAGCGGTAACACCGGGGAGCTGTTTTTT. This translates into CAWSVASGNTGELFF.

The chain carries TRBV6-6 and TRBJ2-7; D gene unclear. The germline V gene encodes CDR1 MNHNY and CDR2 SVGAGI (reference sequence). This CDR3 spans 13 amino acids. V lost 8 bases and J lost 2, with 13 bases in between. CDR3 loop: CASAGRSTYEQYF. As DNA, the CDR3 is TGTGCCAGCGCCGGAAGGAGTACCTACGAGCAGTACTTC.

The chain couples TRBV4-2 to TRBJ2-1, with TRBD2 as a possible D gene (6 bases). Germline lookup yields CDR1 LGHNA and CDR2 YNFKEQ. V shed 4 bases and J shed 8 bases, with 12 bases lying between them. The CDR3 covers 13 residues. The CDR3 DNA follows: TGTGCCAGCAGCCGGGGGGATAAGGATGAGCAGTTCTTC. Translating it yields CASSRGDKDEQFF.

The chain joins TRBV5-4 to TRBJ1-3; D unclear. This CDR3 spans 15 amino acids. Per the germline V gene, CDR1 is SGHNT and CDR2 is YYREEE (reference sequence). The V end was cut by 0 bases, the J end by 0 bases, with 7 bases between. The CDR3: CASSLGGSSGNTIYF. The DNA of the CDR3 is TGTGCCAGCAGCTTGGGTGGCAGCTCTGGAAACACCATATATTTT.

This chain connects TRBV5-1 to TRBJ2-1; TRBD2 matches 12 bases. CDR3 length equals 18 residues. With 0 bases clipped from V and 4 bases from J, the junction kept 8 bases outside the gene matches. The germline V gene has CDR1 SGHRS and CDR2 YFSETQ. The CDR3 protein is CASSLDPRTSGNYNEQFF. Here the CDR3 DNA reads TGCGCCAGCAGCTTGGACCCCCGGACTAGCGGGAATTACAATGAGCAGTTCTTC.